The clone carrying this T cell receptor beta chain was counted between two and nine times. Its specificity is not known. The PCR made use of 60 Vbeta and 13 Jbeta primers. Assay used: immunoSEQ multiplex PCR; TCRdb lists only in-frame clones, some missing. The sample includes about 150,000 clones, approximately 80% of them seen just once. These data are taken from a study of cytomegalovirus exposure and HLA in healthy donors. Study results and limitations: It was taken for granted in presence/absence analyses that sequencing depth across donors was roughly uniform.

This clonotype was sampled from a male donor in good health and CMV-seronegative. The sample comprised PBMCs.

The chain's CDR3 is CASSPAGSSTDTQYF. The CDR3 DNA follows: TGTGCCAGCAGCCCAGCGGGAAGTAGCACAGATACGCAGTATTTT. This chain uses TRBV7-2 with TRBJ2-3; TRBD2 matches 7 bases. Trimming removed 5 bases from V and 0 bases from J; junction bases left unmatched: 5. CDR3 length: 15 amino acids. The germline gives CDR1 SGHTA, CDR2 FQGNSA.